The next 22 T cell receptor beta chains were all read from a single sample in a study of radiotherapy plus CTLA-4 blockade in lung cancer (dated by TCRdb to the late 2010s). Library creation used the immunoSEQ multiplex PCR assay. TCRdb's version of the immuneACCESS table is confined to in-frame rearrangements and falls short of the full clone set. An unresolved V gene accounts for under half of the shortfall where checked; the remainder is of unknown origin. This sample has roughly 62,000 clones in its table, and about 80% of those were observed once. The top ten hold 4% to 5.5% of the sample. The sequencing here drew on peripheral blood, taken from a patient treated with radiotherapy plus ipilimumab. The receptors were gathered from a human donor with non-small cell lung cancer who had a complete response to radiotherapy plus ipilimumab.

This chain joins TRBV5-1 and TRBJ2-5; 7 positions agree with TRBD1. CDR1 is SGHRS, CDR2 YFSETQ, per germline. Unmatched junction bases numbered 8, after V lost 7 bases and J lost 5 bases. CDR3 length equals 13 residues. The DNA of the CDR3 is TGCGCCAGCGCTTACAGGGGCCTGGAGACCCAGTACTTC. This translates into CASAYRGLETQYF.

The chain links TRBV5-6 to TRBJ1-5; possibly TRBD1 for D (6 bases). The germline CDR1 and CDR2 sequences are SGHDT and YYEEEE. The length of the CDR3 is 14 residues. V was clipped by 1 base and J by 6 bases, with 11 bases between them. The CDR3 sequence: CASSLYGGRQPQHF. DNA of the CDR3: TGTGCCAGCAGCTTGTACGGGGGGCGTCAGCCCCAGCATTTT.

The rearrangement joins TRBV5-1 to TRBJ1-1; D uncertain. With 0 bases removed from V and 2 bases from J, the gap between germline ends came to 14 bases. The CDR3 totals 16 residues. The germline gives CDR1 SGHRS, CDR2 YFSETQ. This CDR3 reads CASSLANVGFNTEAFF. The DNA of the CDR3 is TGCGCCAGCAGCTTGGCTAATGTGGGGTTCAACACTGAAGCTTTCTTT.

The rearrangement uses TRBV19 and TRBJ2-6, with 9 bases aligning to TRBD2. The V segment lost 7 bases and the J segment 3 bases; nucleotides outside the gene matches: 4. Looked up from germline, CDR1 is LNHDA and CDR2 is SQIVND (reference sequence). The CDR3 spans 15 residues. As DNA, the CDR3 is TGTGCCAGTACCATAGCGGGAGATGGGGCCAACGTCCTGACTTTC. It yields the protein CASTIAGDGANVLTF.

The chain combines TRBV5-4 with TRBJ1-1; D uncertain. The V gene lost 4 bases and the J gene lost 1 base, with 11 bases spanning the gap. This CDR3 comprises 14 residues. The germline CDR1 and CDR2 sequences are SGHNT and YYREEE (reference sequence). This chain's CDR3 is CASSLWKGNTEAFF. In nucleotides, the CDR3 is TGTGCCAGCAGCCTGTGGAAAGGGAACACTGAAGCTTTCTTT.

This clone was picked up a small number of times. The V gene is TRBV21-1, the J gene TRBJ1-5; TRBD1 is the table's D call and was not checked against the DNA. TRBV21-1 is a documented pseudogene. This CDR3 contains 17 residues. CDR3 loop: CASSTGGAGYSNQPQHF. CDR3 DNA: TGTGCCAGCAGCACAGGGGGCGCGGGGTATAGCAATCAGCCCCAGCATTTT.

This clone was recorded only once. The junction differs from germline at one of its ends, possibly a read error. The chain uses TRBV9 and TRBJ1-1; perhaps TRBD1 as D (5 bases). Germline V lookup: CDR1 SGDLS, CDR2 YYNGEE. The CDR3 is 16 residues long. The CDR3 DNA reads TGTGCCAGCAGCGGCGGGGGGGGAATCATGAACACTAAAGCTTTCTTT. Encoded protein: CASSGGGGIMNTKAFF.

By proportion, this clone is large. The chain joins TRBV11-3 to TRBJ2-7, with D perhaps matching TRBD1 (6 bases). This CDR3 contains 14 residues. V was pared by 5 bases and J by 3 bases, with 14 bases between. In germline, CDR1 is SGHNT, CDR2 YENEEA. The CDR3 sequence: CASSPNPDSYEQYF. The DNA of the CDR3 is TGTGCCAGCAGCCCCAACCCGGACAGCTACGAGCAGTACTTC.

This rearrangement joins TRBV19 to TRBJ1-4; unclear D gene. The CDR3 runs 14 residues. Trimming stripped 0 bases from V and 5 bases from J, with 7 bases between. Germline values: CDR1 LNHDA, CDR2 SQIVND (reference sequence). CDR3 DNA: TGTGCCAGTAGTATAGACAGAGGAAATGAAAAACTGTTTTTT. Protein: CASSIDRGNEKLFF.

CDR3 sequence: CASSFYGFSPLHF. CDR3 sequence (DNA): TGTGCCAGCAGTTTCTACGGGTTTTCACCCCTCCACTTT. The V gene is TRBV27, the J gene TRBJ1-6; D is unresolved. The CDR3 sequence is 13 residues long. V lost 3 bases and J lost 9, with 9 bases in between. CDR1 MNHEY and CDR2 SMNVEV come from the germline V gene (reference sequence).

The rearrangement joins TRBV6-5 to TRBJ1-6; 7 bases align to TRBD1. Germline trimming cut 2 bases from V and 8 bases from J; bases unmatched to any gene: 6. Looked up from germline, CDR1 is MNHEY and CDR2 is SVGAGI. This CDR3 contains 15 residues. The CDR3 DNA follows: TGTGCCAGCAGTTACCGACAGGGCGGCGATTCACCCCTCCACTTT. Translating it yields CASSYRQGGDSPLHF.

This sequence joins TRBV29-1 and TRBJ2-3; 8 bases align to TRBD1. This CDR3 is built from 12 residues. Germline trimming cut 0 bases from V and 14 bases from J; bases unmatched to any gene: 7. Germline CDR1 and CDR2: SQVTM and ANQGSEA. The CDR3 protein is CSVEDFRTGLYF. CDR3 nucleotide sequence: TGCAGCGTTGAAGATTTCCGGACAGGGCTGTATTTT.

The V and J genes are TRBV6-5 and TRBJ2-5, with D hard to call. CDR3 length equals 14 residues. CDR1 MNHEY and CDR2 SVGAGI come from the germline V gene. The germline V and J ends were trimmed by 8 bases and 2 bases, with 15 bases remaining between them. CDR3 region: CASAVMNLQETQYF. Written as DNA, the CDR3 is TGTGCCAGCGCCGTAATGAATCTGCAAGAGACCCAGTACTTC.

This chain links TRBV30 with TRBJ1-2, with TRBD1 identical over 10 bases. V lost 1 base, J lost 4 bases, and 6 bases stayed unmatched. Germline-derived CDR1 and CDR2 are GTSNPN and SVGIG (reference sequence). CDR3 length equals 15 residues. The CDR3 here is CAWSARDRGFYGYTF. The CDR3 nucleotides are TGTGCCTGGAGTGCTCGGGACAGGGGATTCTATGGCTACACCTTC. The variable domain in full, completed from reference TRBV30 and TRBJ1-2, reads SQTIHQWPATLVQPVGSPLSLECTVEGTSNPNLYWYRQAAGRGLQLLFYSVGIGQISSEVPQNLSASRPQDRQFILSSKKLLLSDSGFYLCAWSARDRGFYGYTFGSGTRLTVV.

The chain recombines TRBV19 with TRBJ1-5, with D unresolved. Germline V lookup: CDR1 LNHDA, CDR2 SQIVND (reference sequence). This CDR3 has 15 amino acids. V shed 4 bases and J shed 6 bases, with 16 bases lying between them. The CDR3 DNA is TGTGCCAGTAGTAGATCCGGACTGGGGATTCAGCCCCAGCATTTT. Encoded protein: CASSRSGLGIQPQHF.

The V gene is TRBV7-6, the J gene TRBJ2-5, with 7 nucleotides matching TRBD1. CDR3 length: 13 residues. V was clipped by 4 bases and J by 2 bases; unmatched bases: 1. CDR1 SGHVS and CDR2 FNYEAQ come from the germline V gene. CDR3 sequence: CASSSQGQETQYF. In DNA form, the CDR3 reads TGTGCCAGCAGCTCACAGGGGCAAGAGACCCAGTACTTC. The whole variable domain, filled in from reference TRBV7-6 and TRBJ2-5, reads GAGVSQSPRYKVTKRGQDVALRCDPISGHVSLYWYRQALGQGPEFLTYFNYEAQQDKSGLPNDRFSAERPEGSISTLTIQRTEQRDSAMYRCASSSQGQETQYFGPGTRLLVL.

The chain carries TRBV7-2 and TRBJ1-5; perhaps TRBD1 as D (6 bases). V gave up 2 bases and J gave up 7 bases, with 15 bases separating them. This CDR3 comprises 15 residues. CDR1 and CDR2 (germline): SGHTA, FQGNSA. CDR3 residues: CASSLLRGAGQPQHF. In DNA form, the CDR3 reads TGTGCCAGCAGCTTATTACGGGGGGCCGGCCAGCCCCAGCATTTT.

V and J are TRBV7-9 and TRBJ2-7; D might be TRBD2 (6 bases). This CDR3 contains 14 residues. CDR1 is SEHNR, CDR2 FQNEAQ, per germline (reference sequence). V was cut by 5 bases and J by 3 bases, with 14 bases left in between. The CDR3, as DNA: TGTGCCAGCAGCCCGGGACTCCCACGCTACGAGCAGTACGTC. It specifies CASSPGLPRYEQYV.

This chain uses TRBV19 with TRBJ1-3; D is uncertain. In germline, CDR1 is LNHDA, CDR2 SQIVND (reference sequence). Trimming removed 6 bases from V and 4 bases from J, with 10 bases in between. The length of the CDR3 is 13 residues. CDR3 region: CASRSTDGNTIYF. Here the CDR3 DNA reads TGTGCCAGTAGGTCCACAGACGGAAACACCATATATTTT. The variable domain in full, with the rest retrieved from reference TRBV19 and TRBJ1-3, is DGGITQSPKYLFRKEGQNVTLSCEQNLNHDAMYWYRQDPGQGLRLIYYSQIVNDFQKGDIAEGYSVSREKKESFPLTVTSAQKNPTAFYLCASRSTDGNTIYFGEGSWLTVV.

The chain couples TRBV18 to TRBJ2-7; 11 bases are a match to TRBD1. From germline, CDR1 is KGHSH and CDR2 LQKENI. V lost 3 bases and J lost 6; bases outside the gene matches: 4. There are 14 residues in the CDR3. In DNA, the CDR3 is TGTGCCAGCTCACCCGGGACAGGGGGGGGCGAGCAGTACGTC. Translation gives CASSPGTGGGEQYV.

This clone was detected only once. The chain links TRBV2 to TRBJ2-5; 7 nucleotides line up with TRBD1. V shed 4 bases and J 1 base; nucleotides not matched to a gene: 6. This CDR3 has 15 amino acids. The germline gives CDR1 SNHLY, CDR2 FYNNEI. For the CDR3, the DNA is TGTGCCAGCAGTGCAGTGGGACAGATCCAAGAGACCCAGTACTTC. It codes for CASSAVGQIQETQYF. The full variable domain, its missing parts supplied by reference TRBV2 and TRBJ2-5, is EPEVTQTPSHQVTQMGQEVILRCVPISNHLYFYWYRQILGQKVEFLVSFYNNEISEKSEIFDDQFSVERPDGSNFTLKIRSTKLEDSAMYFCASSAVGQIQETQYFGPGTRLLVL.

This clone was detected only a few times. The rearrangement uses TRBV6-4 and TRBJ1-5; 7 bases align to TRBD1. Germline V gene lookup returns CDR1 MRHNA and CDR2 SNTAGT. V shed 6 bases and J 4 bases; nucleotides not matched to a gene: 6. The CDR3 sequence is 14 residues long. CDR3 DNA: TGTGCCAGCAGCCCCACAGGGGAGAATCAGCCCCAGCATTTT. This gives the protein CASSPTGENQPQHF.